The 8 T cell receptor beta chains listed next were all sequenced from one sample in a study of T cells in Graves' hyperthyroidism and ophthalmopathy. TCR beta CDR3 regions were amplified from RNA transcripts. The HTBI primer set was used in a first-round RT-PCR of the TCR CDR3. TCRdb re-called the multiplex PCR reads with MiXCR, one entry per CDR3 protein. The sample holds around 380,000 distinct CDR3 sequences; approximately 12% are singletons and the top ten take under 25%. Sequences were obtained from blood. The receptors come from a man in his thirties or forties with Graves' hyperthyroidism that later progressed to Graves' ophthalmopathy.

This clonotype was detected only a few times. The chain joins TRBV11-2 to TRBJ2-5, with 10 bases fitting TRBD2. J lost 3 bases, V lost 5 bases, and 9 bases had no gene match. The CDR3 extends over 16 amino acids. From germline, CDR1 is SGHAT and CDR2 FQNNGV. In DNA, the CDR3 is TGTGCCAGCAGCCCCTTAGCGGGGGGTGCGAAAGAGACCCAGTACTTC. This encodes CASSPLAGGAKETQYF.

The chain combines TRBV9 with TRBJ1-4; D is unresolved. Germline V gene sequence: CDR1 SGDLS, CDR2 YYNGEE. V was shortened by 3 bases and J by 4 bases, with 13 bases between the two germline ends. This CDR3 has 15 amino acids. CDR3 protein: CASSASWTRNEKLFF. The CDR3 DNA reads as TGTGCCAGCAGCGCGAGCTGGACTCGTAATGAAAAACTGTTTTTT.

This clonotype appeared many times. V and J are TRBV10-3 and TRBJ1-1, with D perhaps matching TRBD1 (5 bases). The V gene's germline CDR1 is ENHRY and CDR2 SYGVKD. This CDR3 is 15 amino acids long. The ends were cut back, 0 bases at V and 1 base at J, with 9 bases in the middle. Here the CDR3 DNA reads TGTGCCATCAGTGAGTCGCGGACACAGAACACTGAAGCTTTCTTT. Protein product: CAISESRTQNTEAFF.

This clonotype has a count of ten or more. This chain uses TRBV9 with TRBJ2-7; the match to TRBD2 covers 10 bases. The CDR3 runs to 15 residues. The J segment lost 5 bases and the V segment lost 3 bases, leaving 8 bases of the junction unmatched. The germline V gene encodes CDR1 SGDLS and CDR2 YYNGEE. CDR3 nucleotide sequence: TGTGCCAGCAGCGAGCGGGGGGGCTCCTTTGACGAGCAGTACTTC. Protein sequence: CASSERGGSFDEQYF. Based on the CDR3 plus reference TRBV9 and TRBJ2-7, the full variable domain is DSGVTQTPKHLITATGQRVTLRCSPRSGDLSVYWYQQSLDQGLQFLIQYYNGEERAKGNILERFSAQQFPDLHSELNLSSLELGDSALYFCASSERGGSFDEQYFGPGTRLTVT.

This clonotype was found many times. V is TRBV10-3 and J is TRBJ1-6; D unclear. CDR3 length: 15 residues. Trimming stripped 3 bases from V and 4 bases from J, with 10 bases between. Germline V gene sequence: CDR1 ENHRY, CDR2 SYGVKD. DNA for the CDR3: TGTGCCATCAGTGACTTGTCCGGATATAATTCACCCCTCCACTTT. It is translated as CAISDLSGYNSPLHF.

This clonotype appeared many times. CDR3 DNA sequence: TGTGCAGCGGGGATAGGGGAGACCCAGTACTTC. It codes for CAAGIGETQYF. The chain couples TRBV9 to TRBJ2-5; 7 bases align to TRBD2. Germline V gives CDR1 SGDLS, CDR2 YYNGEE. The CDR3 is 11 amino acids.

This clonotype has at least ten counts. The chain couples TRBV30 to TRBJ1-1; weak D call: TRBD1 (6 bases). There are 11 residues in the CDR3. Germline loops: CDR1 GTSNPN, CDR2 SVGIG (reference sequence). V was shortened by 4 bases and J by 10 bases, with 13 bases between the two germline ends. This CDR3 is CAWTTQGVAFF. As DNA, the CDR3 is TGTGCCTGGACAACACAGGGCGTAGCTTTCTTT.

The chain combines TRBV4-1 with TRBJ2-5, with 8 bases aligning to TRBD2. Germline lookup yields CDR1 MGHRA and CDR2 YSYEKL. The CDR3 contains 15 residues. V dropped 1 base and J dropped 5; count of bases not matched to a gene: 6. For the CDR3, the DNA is TGCGCCAGCAGCCAAGTTGCGGGAGGAGGTGAGACCCAGTACTTC. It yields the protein CASSQVAGGGETQYF.